This T cell receptor beta chain was sequenced for a study of CD8 T cells in Susac syndrome. Study background: Active disease was present in about 6 of the sequenced Susac syndrome patients, and remission in eight. Whole-study findings and limits: Clonal expansion of Susac CD8+ cells peaked in TEMRA cells, and it also peaked in active patients.

Germline CDR1 reads GTSNPN; CDR2 reads SVGIG (reference sequence). Deletions cut 5 bases from V and 12 bases from J, with 20 bases between. The CDR3 totals 13 residues. The table lists this clonotype with a count of one. What it recognizes is unknown. The RNA input was roughly 0.45 to 1 ug, and it was reverse transcribed with random hexamers. Amplification of TCR beta CDR3 by immunoSEQ multiplex PCR spanned 54 Vbeta and 13 Jbeta. One entry per CDR3 protein, called by TCRdb with MiXCR from the immunoSEQ multiplex PCR reads. This sample carries about 76,000 distinct CDR3 sequences, about 94% of them seen once, and the ten largest clones take approximately 0.45%. Patients with Susac syndrome met diagnostic criteria defined recently for definite or probable disease.

The sequenced material came from CD8+ T cells from PBMCs. The chain links TRBV30 to TRBJ2-1; perhaps TRBD1 as D (6 bases). The source of this sequence is a human donor with Susac syndrome. The CDR3 coding sequence is TGTGCCTGGGGGTTGGACAGCCATTCGGTGCAGTTCTTC. Residues: CAWGLDSHSVQFF.